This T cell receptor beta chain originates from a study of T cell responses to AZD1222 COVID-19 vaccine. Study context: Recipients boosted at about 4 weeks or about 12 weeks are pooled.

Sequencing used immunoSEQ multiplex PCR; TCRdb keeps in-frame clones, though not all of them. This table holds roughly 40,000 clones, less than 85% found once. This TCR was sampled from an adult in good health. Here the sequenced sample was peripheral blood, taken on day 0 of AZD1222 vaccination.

The chain's CDR3 is CASSVGGASYGYTF. The CDR3 DNA sequence: TGTGCCAGCAGCGTAGGGGGGGCGAGCTATGGCTACACCTTC. The V and J genes are TRBV9 and TRBJ1-2; TRBD1 is a possible D gene (6 bases). Trimming removed 0 bases from V and 4 bases from J, with 10 bases in between. CDR1 and CDR2 from the germline V gene are SGDLS and YYNGEE. The CDR3 is made up of 14 amino acids.